These 26 T cell receptor beta chains were all obtained from the same sample, sequenced in a study of shared clonotypes between healthy human individuals. Repertoires were generated with immunoSEQ multiplex PCR, while TCRdb's copy carries only in-frame clones and drops some. The sample carries around 500,000 clones, around 79% recorded once. Material for sequencing was PBMCs. The receptors come from a woman aged 40 to 50 in good health. Some clones in this sample may be carry-over from other donors' samples.

The chain combines TRBV7-9 with TRBJ2-3; D gene uncertain. Germline lookup yields CDR1 SEHNR and CDR2 FQNEAQ (reference sequence). V lost 5 bases to trimming and J lost 6 bases, with 6 bases between them. The CDR3 loop spans 11 amino acids. This CDR3 is CASSMGDTQYF. As DNA, the CDR3 is TGTGCCAGCAGCATGGGGGATACGCAGTATTTT.

This clone was detected ten times or more. This specimen includes other DNA sequences encoding the same CDR3. The V call is TRBV19, the J call TRBJ2-6; no definite D call. The CDR3 extends over 15 amino acids. V dropped 2 bases and J dropped 0 bases, with 5 bases sitting between them. Germline V CDR1 and CDR2: LNHDA, SQIVND (reference sequence). The CDR3 DNA sequence: TGTGCCAGTAGTATAAGAAACTCTGGGGCCAACGTCCTGACTTTC. The encoded protein is CASSIRNSGANVLTF.

This clone was seen a single time. This chain links TRBV5-6 with TRBJ2-1; TRBD2 matches 8 bases. V gave up 0 bases and J gave up 4 bases; unmatched junction bases: 9. Germline V lookup: CDR1 SGHDT, CDR2 YYEEEE. The CDR3 is made up of 17 amino acids. As DNA, the CDR3 is TGTGCCAGCAGCTTGGACCCCGGGACTAGGGGTTACAATGAGCAGTTCTTC. Its protein product is CASSLDPGTRGYNEQFF.

CDR3 sequence: CASSLRQGGRETQYF. In DNA, the CDR3 is TGTGCCAGCAGCTTGCGGCAGGGCGGGCGGGAGACCCAGTACTTC. This rearrangement joins TRBV5-4 to TRBJ2-5; either TRBD1 or TRBD2 may supply D (5 bases each). Germline CDR1 and CDR2: SGHNT and YYREEE (reference sequence). This CDR3 has 15 amino acids. V lost 1 base and J 5 bases, leaving 15 bases between the germline ends.

This clone was seen once. The chain combines TRBV28 with TRBJ1-3, with a tentative D call TRBD1 (6 bases). CDR3 length: 16 residues. Trimming took 6 bases from V and 2 from J, leaving 17 bases between them. From germline, CDR1 is MDHEN and CDR2 SYDVKM. The CDR3 protein is CASSTRAGEAGNTIYF. DNA of the CDR3: TGTGCCAGCAGCACGAGGGCAGGGGAAGCTGGAAACACCATATATTTT.

This chain links TRBV7-2 with TRBJ2-5, with D tentatively TRBD2 (6 bases). The tail of the sequence fits TRBJ2-7 better, so the J call may be wrong. CDR3 length equals 15 residues. The germline CDR1 and CDR2 sequences are SGHTA and FQGNSA. The CDR3 DNA follows: TGTGCCAGCAGCTTAGTCGTAAATAGCGGATACGAGCAGTACTTC. It codes for CASSLVVNSGYEQYF.

This clone was observed a few times. V and J are TRBV6-5 and TRBJ2-1, with D uncertain. The CDR3 runs 13 residues. Trimming shortened V by 6 bases and J by 0 bases, and 6 bases separated the two germline ends. Germline CDR1 reads MNHEY; CDR2 reads SVGAGI. CDR3 sequence: CASRAGSYNEQFF. As DNA, the CDR3 is TGTGCCAGCAGGGCAGGCTCCTACAATGAGCAGTTCTTC.

The chain employs TRBV27 and TRBJ1-1; 11 positions agree with TRBD1. The CDR3 spans 14 residues. Trimming removed 7 bases from V and 2 bases from J; junction bases left unmatched: 3. Germline V gives CDR1 MNHEY, CDR2 SMNVEV (reference sequence). CDR3 amino acids: CASKRTGGNTEAFF. The CDR3 DNA is TGTGCCAGCAAAAGGACAGGGGGCAACACTGAAGCTTTCTTT.

J is TRBJ2-6 and V is TRBV28; 7 positions agree with TRBD2. CDR3 size: 16 residues. Trimming cost V 5 bases and J 5 bases; bases outside gene matches: 9. Germline CDR1 and CDR2: MDHEN and SYDVKM. The CDR3 DNA reads TGTGCCAGCAGTCCCCTGGGGGGGTCAAGGGCCAACGTCCTGACTTTC. This sequence encodes CASSPLGGSRANVLTF.

The V and J genes are TRBV5-6 and TRBJ2-3, with D perhaps TRBD2 (5 bases). The ends were cut back, 7 bases at V and 3 bases at J, with 18 bases in the middle. Looked up from germline, CDR1 is SGHDT and CDR2 is YYEEEE. This CDR3 has 15 amino acids. CDR3 DNA sequence: TGTGCCAGCCGGAGGTGGGAGATTAGGACAGATACGCAGTATTTT. Protein product: CASRRWEIRTDTQYF.

This rearrangement joins TRBV2 to TRBJ2-2; a possible D gene is TRBD1 (6 bases). Trimming shortened V by 4 bases and J by 1 base, and 10 bases separated the two germline ends. The CDR3 sequence is 15 residues long. Germline-derived CDR1 and CDR2 are SNHLY and FYNNEI. Here the CDR3 DNA reads TGTGCCAGCAGTGTACAGGGTGGGAACACCGGGGAGCTGTTTTTT. Translating it yields CASSVQGGNTGELFF.

The chain has TRBV7-9 and TRBJ2-3; 8 nucleotides align to TRBD2. The germline CDR1 and CDR2 sequences are SEHNR and FQNEAQ (reference sequence). CDR3 length equals 14 residues. V was pared by 8 bases and J by 6 bases, with 10 bases of the junction left unmatched. The CDR3 is CASLAGGGRDTQYF. The DNA for the CDR3 is TGTGCCAGCCTGGCGGGGGGCGGAAGGGATACGCAGTATTTT.

V and J are TRBV5-1 and TRBJ2-3; 7 nucleotides line up with TRBD1. Germline lookup yields CDR1 SGHRS and CDR2 YFSETQ. Germline trimming cut 10 bases from V and 1 base from J; bases unmatched to any gene: 9. The CDR3 sequence is 14 residues long. Written as DNA, the CDR3 is TGCGCCGGACAGACAGGGCCAGGCACAGATACGCAGTATTTT. Its protein product is CAGQTGPGTDTQYF.

The chain employs TRBV29-1 and TRBJ2-1; D possibly corresponds to TRBD2 (5 bases). CDR1 is SQVTM, CDR2 ANQGSEA, per germline. Trimming cost V 7 bases and J 9 bases, with 13 bases left between them. CDR3 length equals 11 residues. The CDR3 DNA follows: TGCAGCGCCGGTTGGGAGATTGAGCAGTTCTTC. Translating it yields CSAGWEIEQFF.

This chain connects TRBV30 to TRBJ1-5; D is uncertain. CDR1 and CDR2 (germline): GTSNPN, SVGIG (reference sequence). The CDR3 runs 12 residues. V lost 7 bases to trimming and J lost 4 bases, with 11 bases between them. In DNA, the CDR3 is TGTGCCTATCGGGCCCCAAATCAGCCCCAGCATTTT. It translates to CAYRAPNQPQHF.

This chain connects TRBV13 to TRBJ2-5; TRBD1 agrees at 10 bases. The DNA matches TRBJ2-7 better at its end, which makes the J call doubtful. The CDR3 length is 12 residues. Germline values: CDR1 PRHDT, CDR2 FYEKMQ (reference sequence). CDR3 bases: TGTGCCACGGGACAGGGGCGTTACGAGCAGTACTTC. It is translated as CATGQGRYEQYF.

In its sample, this clone was seen once. V and J are TRBV6-5 and TRBJ2-7, with 9 nucleotides matching TRBD1. The CDR3 covers 14 residues. Germline V gene sequence: CDR1 MNHEY, CDR2 SVGAGI. V lost 4 bases to trimming and J lost 3 bases; unmatched junction nucleotides: 4. In nucleotides, the CDR3 is TGTGCCAGCAGTTCTCGGACAGGGGTCTACGAGCAGTACTTC. Amino acid sequence: CASSSRTGVYEQYF.

CDR3 sequence reads: CSVEVTGSANEQFF. DNA for the CDR3: TGCAGCGTTGAAGTCACGGGGTCGGCCAATGAGCAGTTCTTC. The chain combines TRBV29-1 with TRBJ2-1; tentative D call: TRBD2 (5 bases). Germline CDR1 reads SQVTM; CDR2 reads ANQGSEA. V lost 1 base and J lost 6, with 13 bases in between. The CDR3 is 14 residues long.

The chain combines TRBV11-2 with TRBJ2-7; D is possibly TRBD1 (5 bases). The V gene lost 1 base and the J gene lost 3 bases, with 13 bases spanning the gap. This CDR3 spans 15 amino acids. Germline CDR1 and CDR2: SGHAT and FQNNGV. The CDR3 reads CASSLAGAAFYEQYF. The CDR3, as DNA: TGTGCCAGCAGCTTAGCTGGGGCAGCTTTCTACGAGCAGTACTTC. Looking up the rest from reference TRBV11-2 and TRBJ2-7 gives the full variable domain: EAGVAQSPRYKIIEKRQSVAFWCNPISGHATLYWYQQILGQGPKLLIQFQNNGVVDDSQLPKDRFSAERLKGVDSTLKIQPAKLEDSAVYLCASSLAGAAFYEQYFGPGTRLTVT.

The chain couples TRBV5-5 to TRBJ2-7, with 10 positions matching TRBD1. Germline loops: CDR1 SGHKS, CDR2 YYEKEE (reference sequence). V dropped 4 bases and J dropped 2; count of bases not matched to a gene: 9. This CDR3 has 16 residues. The CDR3 sequence: CASSLTGGPNTYEQYF. In DNA, the CDR3 is TGTGCCAGCAGCCTGACAGGGGGCCCCAATACCTACGAGCAGTACTTC.

The rearrangement uses TRBV7-8 and TRBJ2-1, with D tentatively TRBD2 (6 bases). The CDR3 is 14 amino acids. V lost 4 bases to trimming and J lost 5 bases, with 12 bases between them. The germline V gene has CDR1 SGHVS and CDR2 FQNEAQ. The CDR3 region is CASSSRDFHNEQFF. CDR3 nucleotide sequence: TGTGCCAGCAGCTCCCGGGACTTCCACAATGAGCAGTTCTTC.

V and J are TRBV7-2 and TRBJ2-7; TRBD1 matches 9 bases. CDR1 SGHTA and CDR2 FQGNSA come from the germline V gene. V lost 1 base and J lost 7; bases outside the gene matches: 8. The CDR3 spans 15 residues. CDR3 DNA sequence: TGTGCCAGCAGCTTAGGGCCCGGGACAGGGCGAGAGCAGTACTTC. Protein product: CASSLGPGTGREQYF.

This clone was observed many times. J is TRBJ2-5 and V is TRBV15; tentative D call: TRBD2 (7 bases). This CDR3 is 18 amino acids long. V lost 1 base to trimming and J lost 4 bases, with 22 bases between them. Germline V gene lookup returns CDR1 LNHNV and CDR2 YYDKDF (reference sequence). CDR3 nucleotide sequence: TGTGCCACCAGCAGAGTGGGAGGGGGTCGGATATATAGAGAGACCCAGTACTTC. This codes for CATSRVGGGRIYRETQYF. The whole variable domain, filled in from reference TRBV15 and TRBJ2-5, reads DAMVIQNPRYQVTQFGKPVTLSCSQTLNHNVMYWYQQKSSQAPKLLFHYYDKDFNNEADTPDNFQSRRPNTSFCFLDIRSPGLGDTAMYLCATSRVGGGRIYRETQYFGPGTRLLVL.

The gene calls are TRBV11-2 and TRBJ2-1; 11 bases fit TRBD2. The trim removed 2 bases at V and 12 bases at J, leaving 12 bases unmatched. This CDR3 has 16 residues. In germline, CDR1 is SGHAT, CDR2 FQNNGV. The CDR3 DNA is TGTGCCAGCAGCTTATTAACTAGCGGGAGCCCAGGGGTGCAGTTCTTC. This sequence encodes CASSLLTSGSPGVQFF. Variable domain in full (rest from reference TRBV11-2 and TRBJ2-1): EAGVAQSPRYKIIEKRQSVAFWCNPISGHATLYWYQQILGQGPKLLIQFQNNGVVDDSQLPKDRFSAERLKGVDSTLKIQPAKLEDSAVYLCASSLLTSGSPGVQFFGPGTRLTVL.

The CDR3 protein is CASSPNPSGNTIYF. The CDR3 DNA sequence: TGTGCCAGCTCACCAAATCCCTCTGGAAACACCATATATTTT. The genes are TRBV18 and TRBJ1-3; D gene uncertain. The CDR3 consists of 14 residues. Germline V lookup: CDR1 KGHSH, CDR2 LQKENI. Trimming shortened V by 2 bases and J by 0 bases, and 5 bases separated the two germline ends. The whole variable domain, remainder taken from reference TRBV18 and TRBJ1-3, is NAGVMQNPRHLVRRRGQEARLRCSPMKGHSHVYWYRQLPEEGLKFMVYLQKENIIDESGMPKERFSAEFPKEGPSILRIQQVVRGDSAAYFCASSPNPSGNTIYFGEGSWLTVV.

The chain combines TRBV28 with TRBJ1-5; D remains unclear. The V end was cut by 6 bases, the J end by 3 bases, with 6 bases between. This CDR3 has 12 residues. Per the germline V gene, CDR1 is MDHEN and CDR2 is SYDVKM. CDR3 DNA sequence: TGTGCCAGCAGCTTCGACAATCAGCCCCAGCATTTT. As protein: CASSFDNQPQHF. The full variable domain, completed using reference TRBV28 and TRBJ1-5, is DVKVTQSSRYLVKRTGEKVFLECVQDMDHENMFWYRQDPGLGLRLIYFSYDVKMKEKGDIPEGYSVSREKKERFSLILESASTNQTSMYLCASSFDNQPQHFGDGTRLSIL.